This T cell receptor beta chain was identified during a study of T cell clusters in autoimmune cytopenias. Overall study results and limits: Exclusive TRB clusters were around 2.9-fold more numerous in healthy donors than in active autoimmune hepatitis.

TRB was amplified by touch-down multiplex PCR, primer pools A and B combined. After re-calling the multiplex PCR reads, TCRdb lists one entry per CDR3 protein, DNA absent. The table lists 3,700 or so distinct CDR3 sequences, with about 15% in the top ten. Each sample's input was around 250 ng genomic DNA, some 38,000 genome equivalents. Turning to this clonotype: Its antigen is as yet unknown.

The same data also contributed to another study, on T cell repertoires in aging, cancer and after chemotherapy. This second report adds: Repeat sampling of healthy donors over several months to years showed clear clonal overlap.

The clonotype was recovered from a human donor in good health. Sequencing was performed on peripheral blood.

The CDR3 sequence: CRTGGGDTGELFF. V gene TRBV20-1 combines with J gene TRBJ2-2; TCRdb indicates TRBD1, and absent DNA this call remains unverified. Per germline, CDR1 DFQATT and CDR2 SNEGSKA (reference sequence). The CDR3 is made up of 13 amino acids.